Each of the 8 T cell receptor beta chains below was sequenced from the same sample in a study of regulatory T cells in long-lasting Graves disease. The authors built TCR beta libraries using iRepertoire HTBI primers and Arm-PCR of CDR3 regions. MiXCR was run by TCRdb on the multiplex PCR reads, yielding one entry per CDR3 protein. The sample holds 700,000 or so distinct CDR3 sequences, about 32% seen once. Time point meaning: persistent/refractory GD, antithyroid drugs over 5 years with positive TRAb. Scientists built the TCR library using RNA that was extracted from PBMCs. Sequencing was performed on peripheral blood mononuclear cells (PBMCs), taken when the disease was refractory, from a patient treated with antithyroid drugs. Receptors were obtained from a female donor with Graves disease.

At least ten counts were recorded for this clonotype. The chain joins TRBV28 to TRBJ2-7; maybe TRBD2 (6 bases). CDR1 MDHEN and CDR2 SYDVKM come from the germline V gene. Trimming removed 8 bases from V and 3 bases from J, with 14 bases in between. The CDR3 consists of 13 residues. CDR3 sequence reads: CASSRGIGYEQYF. In nucleotides, the CDR3 is TGTGCCAGCTCTCGCGGGATCGGCTACGAGCAGTACTTC.

This clonotype was detected many times. The chain recombines TRBV6-1 with TRBJ1-2; unclear D gene. Per germline, CDR1 MNHNS and CDR2 SASEGT. Trimming took off 7 bases at V and 8 bases at J, with 14 bases between the two ends. CDR3 length equals 12 residues. The CDR3 DNA reads as TGTGCCAGCACCACCACTGGACGGGGCTACACCTTC. Its protein is CASTTTGRGYTF.

The chain employs TRBV30 and TRBJ2-7, with D perhaps matching TRBD2 (5 bases). The CDR3 totals 13 residues. Germline V gene lookup returns CDR1 GTSNPN and CDR2 SVGIG (reference sequence). The V end was cut by 2 bases, the J end by 1 base, with 9 bases between. The CDR3: CAWSSGLSYEQYF. CDR3 sequence (DNA): TGTGCCTGGAGTTCAGGACTTTCCTACGAGCAGTACTTC. Full variable domain (remainder filled in from reference TRBV30 and TRBJ2-7): SQTIHQWPATLVQPVGSPLSLECTVEGTSNPNLYWYRQAAGRGLQLLFYSVGIGQISSEVPQNLSASRPQDRQFILSSKKLLLSDSGFYLCAWSSGLSYEQYFGPGTRLTVT.

This sequence joins TRBV6-4 and TRBJ1-1, with TRBD1 matching over 8 bases. V lost 7 bases, J lost 12 bases, and 16 bases stayed unmatched. This CDR3 has 14 amino acids. The germline V gene encodes CDR1 MRHNA and CDR2 SNTAGT. CDR3 loop: CASKIHPDRVMTFF. The CDR3 region has the DNA TGTGCCAGCAAAATTCACCCGGACAGGGTGATGACTTTCTTT.

This clonotype was counted at least ten times. The chain recombines TRBV28 with TRBJ1-1; D uncertain. The CDR3 loop spans 12 amino acids. The germline V gene has CDR1 MDHEN and CDR2 SYDVKM. Between the trimmed V and J ends, which lost 8 bases and 1 base, there was a span of 8 bases. The CDR3 sequence: CASRIGNTEAFF. CDR3 sequence (DNA): TGTGCCAGCCGAATAGGGAACACTGAAGCTTTCTTT. Variable domain in full (rest from reference TRBV28 and TRBJ1-1): DVKVTQSSRYLVKRTGEKVFLECVQDMDHENMFWYRQDPGLGLRLIYFSYDVKMKEKGDIPEGYSVSREKKERFSLILESASTNQTSMYLCASRIGNTEAFFGQGTRLTVV.

There are many counts of this clonotype. The genes are TRBV2 and TRBJ1-2; 7 bases line up with TRBD1. V trimming: 5 bases; J trimming: 1 base; junction bases outside the gene matches: 10. CDR3 length: 16 residues. Germline CDR1 reads SNHLY; CDR2 reads FYNNEI. CDR3 coding DNA: TGTGCCAGCAGTCGAAAGGCCCGGGACAGTAACTATGGCTACACCTTC. Its translation: CASSRKARDSNYGYTF.

This chain uses TRBV7-6 with TRBJ2-7; either TRBD1 or TRBD2 may fit D (6 bases each). CDR3 length: 15 amino acids. V lost 0 bases and J 5 bases, leaving 14 bases between the germline ends. Germline V gene data show CDR1 as SGHVS and CDR2 as FNYEAQ. CDR3 protein: CASSLASGQGHEQYF. The CDR3 DNA reads as TGTGCCAGCAGCTTAGCTAGCGGCCAGGGGCACGAGCAGTACTTC.

This clonotype was recorded many times. The rearrangement joins TRBV9 to TRBJ2-5, with D perhaps matching TRBD2 (7 bases). V gave up 3 bases and J gave up 1 base, with 10 bases separating them. CDR3 length: 14 residues. Germline CDR1 is SGDLS and CDR2 is YYNGEE. CDR3 sequence: CASSEGGVQETQYF. Here the CDR3 DNA reads TGTGCCAGCAGCGAGGGGGGGGTCCAAGAGACCCAGTACTTC.